A selection of T cell receptor beta chains follows, all from one sample in a study of T cell responses to AZD1222 COVID-19 vaccine. Method: immunoSEQ multiplex PCR; TCRdb's copy keeps in-frame clones and lacks some. The sample includes some 130,000 clones, over 75% of them seen just once. The specimen comprised peripheral blood, sampled on day 0 of AZD1222 vaccination. The receptors come from an adult in good health. Both conserved end residues are part of each CDR3. The D gene is left open where the match is weak. The size of a clone is reported for some rows only, either as once, few or many, or as a class for expanded clones.

D gene,J gene,clone size,V gene,CDR3 DNA,CDR3 protein
NA,TRBJ1-1,NA,TRBV5-1,TGCGCCAGCAGCTTGGAAACTTTGGGGGGAACTGAAGCTTTCTTT,CASSLETLGGTEAFF
NA,TRBJ2-2,NA,TRBV11-3,TGTGCCAGCAGCTGGAACACCGGGGAGCTGTTTTTT,CASSWNTGELFF
TRBD2,TRBJ2-2,NA,TRBV7-9,TGTGCCAGCAGCCCCACTAGCGTTACCGGGGAGCTGTTTTTT,CASSPTSVTGELFF
NA,TRBJ1-5,NA,TRBV5-5,TGTGCCAGCAGCTGGGGCAATCAGCCCCAGCATTTT,CASSWGNQPQHF
NA,TRBJ1-1,NA,TRBV7-3,TGTGCCAGCAGCGCGCAGGGGAGCGGTACTGAAGCTTTCTTT,CASSAQGSGTEAFF
TRBD1,TRBJ1-4,NA,TRBV28,TGTGCCAGCAGTGGTAGGGGGCGAAAACTGTTTTTT,CASSGRGRKLFF
TRBD2,TRBJ2-1,NA,TRBV7-9,TGTGCCAGCAGCCCTACCCGGCTAGCGGGAGGTGATGAGCAGTTCTTC,CASSPTRLAGGDEQFF
NA,TRBJ1-2,NA,TRBV5-5,TGTGCCAGCAGCTTGGGGAGGAACTATGGCTACACCTTC,CASSLGRNYGYTF
NA,TRBJ2-2,NA,TRBV7-9,TGTGCCAGCAGCTTATCCGGGAACACCGGGGAGCTGTTTTTT,CASSLSGNTGELFF
NA,TRBJ1-1,NA,TRBV6-5,TGTGCCAGCAGTTATGGAAGTAGTCAAGCTTTCTTT,CASSYGSSQAFF
NA,TRBJ1-2,NA,TRBV7-9,TGTGCCAGCAGCTTGGGCGAGGGATATGGCTACACCTTC,CASSLGEGYGYTF
NA,TRBJ2-1,NA,TRBV11-2,TGTGCCAGCAGCCTCATCCATGAGCAGTTCTTC,CASSLIHEQFF
NA,TRBJ1-4,few,TRBV7-9,TGTGCCAGCAGCCGCCAAGGGATCGGGGGCGGAAGTGAAAAACTGTTTTTT,CASSRQGIGGGSEKLFF
TRBD1,TRBJ1-3,NA,TRBV5-1,TGCGCCAGCAGCTTCGGGGGACAGGGGAGAGGAAACACCATATATTTT,CASSFGGQGRGNTIYF
TRBD2,TRBJ2-2,NA,TRBV7-6,TGTGCCAGCAGCTTAGGTAGCGGGACCGCCGGCCCCGGGGAGCTGTTTTTT,CASSLGSGTAGPGELFF
TRBD1,TRBJ2-7,NA,TRBV6-2/TRBV6-3,TGTGCCAGCAGTTACCTCGGGACAGGGGTTACCGAGCAGTACTTC,CASSYLGTGVTEQYF
NA,TRBJ2-1,NA,TRBV29-1,TGCAGCGGTAGCAGGAGCTCCTACAATGAGCAGTTCTTC,CSGSRSSYNEQFF
NA,TRBJ2-5,NA,TRBV25-1,TGTGCCAGCAGTGGGTCAGGGAGTGAGACCCAGTACTTC,CASSGSGSETQYF
NA,TRBJ1-2,once,TRBV30,TGTGCTTGGAACGCCCCGTGGGGCTACACCTTC,CAWNAPWGYTF
NA,TRBJ1-1,once,TRBV7-8,TGTGCCAGCAGCCGAAAGCCGGGCACTGAAGCTTTCTTT,CASSRKPGTEAFF
TRBD1,TRBJ2-2,NA,TRBV7-6,TGTGCCAGCAGCTCCCGAGGGGGCTATAACACCGGGGAGCTGTTTTTT,CASSSRGGYNTGELFF
NA,TRBJ2-3,NA,TRBV4-2,TGTGCCAGCAGGCAGACTAGGACCCGTAGCACAGATACGCAGTATTTT,CASRQTRTRSTDTQYF
NA,TRBJ1-2,NA,TRBV3-1/TRBV3-2,TGTGCCAGCAGCCAAGCCCCCCCCGTACATGGCTACACCTTC,CASSQAPPVHGYTF
NA,TRBJ1-4,NA,TRBV6-1,TGTGCCAGCAGTGAAACCGTGTCGAAACTGTTTTTT,CASSETVSKLFF
TRBD1,TRBJ1-2,once,TRBV5-4,TGTGCCAGCAGCTATCGACAGGGCCCTCACTATGGCTACACCTTC,CASSYRQGPHYGYTF
TRBD2,TRBJ2-1,NA,TRBV6-5,TGTGCCACAGGACTAGCGGCCTTAAATGAGCAGTTCTTC,CATGLAALNEQFF
NA,TRBJ1-3,NA,TRBV7-9,TGTGCCAGCAGCCCCCGTCTCCCTCAGGGAGAAAACACCATATATTTT,CASSPRLPQGENTIYF
NA,TRBJ1-2,once,TRBV6-1,TGTGCCAGCAGCCAGTATACAGGGCTCAGTAATGGCTACACCTTC,CASSQYTGLSNGYTF
NA,TRBJ2-7,NA,TRBV6-5,TGTGCCAGCAGTTGGGGGGAGACGGGCGAGCAGTACTTC,CASSWGETGEQYF
NA,TRBJ1-5,NA,TRBV19,TGTGCCAGTCAGGATTTCGATCAGCCCCAGCATTTT,CASQDFDQPQHF
NA,TRBJ1-4,NA,TRBV21-1,TGTGCCAGCAGCATAAGCACGGTATGGGGTGAAAAACTGTTTTTT,CASSISTVWGEKLFF
NA,TRBJ1-4,NA,TRBV14,TGTGCCAGCAGCCAAGACGGCGTGGGGGTTACCGAAAAACTGTTTTTT,CASSQDGVGVTEKLFF
NA,TRBJ2-1,NA,TRBV5-1,TGCGCCAGCAGCTCTACCTCCAAACAGGTCTCCCTGTACAATGAGCAGTTCTTC,CASSSTSKQVSLYNEQFF